This T cell receptor (beta chain) was identified during a study of shared clonotypes between healthy human individuals. Study conclusions and caveats: Exclusively blood specimens were collected; tissue repertoires likely differ.

Deep-level running was used for the assay. Researchers divided each subset's genomic DNA evenly across several immunoSEQ plates. Only in-frame clones appear in the TCRdb table, and some are missing; sequencing was by immunoSEQ multiplex PCR. The repertoire holds roughly 2,000,000 clones, with about 95% as singletons. CD45RO-negative cells were positively selected for CCR7, leaving out terminally differentiated effector memory CD45RA+ cells. This clone has a single count. What it binds is not known. The germline V gene encodes CDR1 MNHEY and CDR2 SVGAGI. With 0 bases removed from V and 4 bases from J, the gap between germline ends came to 10 bases. The CDR3 sequence is 16 residues long.

The clonotype comes from a man younger than 30 in good health. The chain carries TRBV6-5 and TRBJ1-6; D is unclear. The sequenced material came from naive CD8+ T cells sorted from blood. CDR3 nucleotides: TGTGCCAGCAGTTACTCGACGGGAAATTATAATTCACCCCTCCACTTT. Amino acid sequence: CASSYSTGNYNSPLHF.